What follows describes a single T cell receptor beta chain. This record belongs to a study of shared clonotypes between healthy human individuals. Sequenced by immunoSEQ multiplex PCR; TCRdb stores in-frame clones only, minus some. Seen here are over 1.5 million clones, 98% observed once, and the top ten hold less than 0.55%. The V and J ends lost 1 base and 0 bases respectively, with 8 bases between them. This CDR3 spans 15 amino acids. Germline assignment: CDR1 SGHVS and CDR2 FNYEAQ. The sequenced sample was naive CD4+ T cells sorted from blood. Subset reported: CD45RA+ positively selected. The TCR comes from a man aged 30-40 years in good health. This chain joins TRBV7-6 and TRBJ2-3; D is possibly TRBD2 (6 bases). The CDR3, as DNA: TGTGCCAGCAGCTTAGGCGGGACCAGCACAGATACGCAGTATTTT. This codes for CASSLGGTSTDTQYF.